This record concerns one T cell receptor beta chain sequence. Study processing details: Counts of nucleated cells, estimated from reference gene primer amplification, were obtained. Method: immunoSEQ multiplex PCR; TCRdb's copy keeps in-frame clones and lacks some. V and J calls and clone size are given by that table; D and trimming were obtained from the DNA. Of about 160,000 clones in the sample, approximately 88% are singletons; the top ten hold 3% to 4.5%. This sample is drawn from a study of blood T cell repertoires in COVID-19. Whole-study context: Some COVID-19 samples were acute and others convalescent; all came from the United States, Italy and Spain. Sample material is recorded as cDNA or gDNA derived from T cells, B-cell-depleted T cells, or PBMCs.

Trimming pared 7 bases from V and 0 bases from J, leaving 6 bases between. The CDR3 consists of 13 residues. In germline, CDR1 is SNHLY, CDR2 FYNNEI. The source material was peripheral blood. The chain has TRBV2 and TRBJ1-4, with D perhaps TRBD1 (6 bases). The TCR originated in a woman aged 60-70 years who had recovered from COVID-19. The CDR3 DNA reads as TGTGCCAGCAAGGGGGCAACTAATGAAAAACTGTTTTTT. It specifies CASKGATNEKLFF. Complete variable domain (other parts from reference TRBV2 and TRBJ1-4): EPEVTQTPSHQVTQMGQEVILRCVPISNHLYFYWYRQILGQKVEFLVSFYNNEISEKSEIFDDQFSVERPDGSNFTLKIRSTKLEDSAMYFCASKGATNEKLFFGSGTQLSVL.